The entry that follows covers one T cell receptor (beta chain) sequence. Participants comprised healthy donors of bone marrow. The data are from a study of cytomegalovirus exposure and HLA in healthy donors. Primers: 60 Vbeta forward and 13 Jbeta reverse. Assay used: immunoSEQ multiplex PCR; TCRdb lists only in-frame clones, some missing. The table includes approximately 140,000 clones, 66% detected once. The sample consisted of PBMCs. This sequence was found in a woman in her fifties or sixties in good health and CMV-seronegative.

Here the CDR3 DNA reads TGTGCCAGCAGCGTTATGACAGGGACAGGGATGGGTGGCTACACCTTC. Its translation: CASSVMTGTGMGGYTF. V is TRBV9 and J is TRBJ1-2, with 9 bases matching TRBD1. From germline, CDR1 is SGDLS and CDR2 YYNGEE. The trim removed 2 bases at V and 7 bases at J, leaving 12 bases unmatched. The CDR3 extends over 16 amino acids.